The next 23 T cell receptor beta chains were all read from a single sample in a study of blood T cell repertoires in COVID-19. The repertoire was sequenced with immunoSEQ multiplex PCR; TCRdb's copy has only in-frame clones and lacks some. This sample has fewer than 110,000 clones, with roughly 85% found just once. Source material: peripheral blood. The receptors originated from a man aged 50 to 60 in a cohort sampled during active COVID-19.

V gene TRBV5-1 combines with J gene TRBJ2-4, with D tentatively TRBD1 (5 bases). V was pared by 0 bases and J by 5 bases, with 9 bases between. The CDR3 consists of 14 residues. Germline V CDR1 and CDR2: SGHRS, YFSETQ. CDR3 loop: CASSLGPRENIQYF. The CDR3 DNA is TGCGCCAGCAGCTTGGGCCCCAGGGAAAACATTCAGTACTTC.

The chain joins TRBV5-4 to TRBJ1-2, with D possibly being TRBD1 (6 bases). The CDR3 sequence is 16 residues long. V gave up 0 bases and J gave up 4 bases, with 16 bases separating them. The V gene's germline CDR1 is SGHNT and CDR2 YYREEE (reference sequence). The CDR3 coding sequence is TGTGCCAGCAGCTTGGCCGGGGCCGGGGGGCCCTATGGCTACACCTTC. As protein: CASSLAGAGGPYGYTF.

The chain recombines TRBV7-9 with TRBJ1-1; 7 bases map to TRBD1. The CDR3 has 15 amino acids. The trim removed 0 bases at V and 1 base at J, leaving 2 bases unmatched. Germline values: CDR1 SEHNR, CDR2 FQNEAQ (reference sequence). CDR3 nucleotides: TGTGCCAGCAGCTTAGCGAGGGACAGGAACACTGAAGCTTTCTTT. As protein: CASSLARDRNTEAFF.

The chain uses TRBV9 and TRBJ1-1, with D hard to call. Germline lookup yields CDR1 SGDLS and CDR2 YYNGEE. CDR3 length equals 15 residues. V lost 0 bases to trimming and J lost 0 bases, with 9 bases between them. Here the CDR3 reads CASSVGSSLNTEAFF. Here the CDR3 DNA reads TGTGCCAGCAGCGTAGGGAGCAGCCTGAACACTGAAGCTTTCTTT. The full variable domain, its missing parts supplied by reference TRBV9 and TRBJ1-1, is DSGVTQTPKHLITATGQRVTLRCSPRSGDLSVYWYQQSLDQGLQFLIQYYNGEERAKGNILERFSAQQFPDLHSELNLSSLELGDSALYFCASSVGSSLNTEAFFGQGTRLTVV.

The CDR3 DNA sequence: TGTGCCAGCAGCCCGTGGGACAGGCAAGAGACCCAGTACTTC. Amino acids: CASSPWDRQETQYF. This sequence joins TRBV11-2 and TRBJ2-5, with TRBD1 identical over 8 bases. The CDR3 totals 14 residues. Per germline, CDR1 SGHAT and CDR2 FQNNGV. J gave up 2 bases and V 5 bases, and 4 bases lay outside the gene matches.

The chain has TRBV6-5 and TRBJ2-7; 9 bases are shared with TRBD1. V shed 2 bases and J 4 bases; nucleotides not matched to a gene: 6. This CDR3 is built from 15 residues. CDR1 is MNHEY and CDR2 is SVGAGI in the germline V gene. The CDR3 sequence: CASSYRETGGYEQYF. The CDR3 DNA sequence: TGTGCCAGCAGTTACCGGGAGACAGGGGGATACGAGCAGTACTTC.

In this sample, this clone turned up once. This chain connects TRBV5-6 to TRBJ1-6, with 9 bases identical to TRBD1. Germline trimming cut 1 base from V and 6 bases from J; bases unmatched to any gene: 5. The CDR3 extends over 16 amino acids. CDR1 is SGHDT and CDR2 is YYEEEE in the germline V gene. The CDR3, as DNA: TGTGCCAGCAGCTTGACAGGGGGCTCTGGTAATTCACCCCTCCACTTT. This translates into CASSLTGGSGNSPLHF.

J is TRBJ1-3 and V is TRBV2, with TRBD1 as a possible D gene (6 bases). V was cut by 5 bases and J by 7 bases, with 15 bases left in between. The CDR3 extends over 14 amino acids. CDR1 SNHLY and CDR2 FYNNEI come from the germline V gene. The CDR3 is CASSNRDFWNTIYF. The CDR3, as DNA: TGTGCCAGCAGTAACAGGGATTTCTGGAACACCATATATTTT. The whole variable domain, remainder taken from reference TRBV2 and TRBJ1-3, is EPEVTQTPSHQVTQMGQEVILRCVPISNHLYFYWYRQILGQKVEFLVSFYNNEISEKSEIFDDQFSVERPDGSNFTLKIRSTKLEDSAMYFCASSNRDFWNTIYFGEGSWLTVV.

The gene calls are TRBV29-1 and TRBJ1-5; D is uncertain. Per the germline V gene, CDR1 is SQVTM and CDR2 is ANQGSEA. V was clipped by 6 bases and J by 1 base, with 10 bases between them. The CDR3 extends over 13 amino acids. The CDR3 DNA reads TGCAGCGTATCGCCGGGAAGCAATCAGCCCCAGCATTTT. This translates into CSVSPGSNQPQHF.

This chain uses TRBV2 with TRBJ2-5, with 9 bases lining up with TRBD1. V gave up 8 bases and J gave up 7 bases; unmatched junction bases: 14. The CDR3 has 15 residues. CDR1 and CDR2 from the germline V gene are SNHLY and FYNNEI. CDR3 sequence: CASGPKQGAAGTQYF. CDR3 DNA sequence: TGTGCCAGCGGGCCCAAACAGGGGGCGGCTGGGACCCAGTACTTC.

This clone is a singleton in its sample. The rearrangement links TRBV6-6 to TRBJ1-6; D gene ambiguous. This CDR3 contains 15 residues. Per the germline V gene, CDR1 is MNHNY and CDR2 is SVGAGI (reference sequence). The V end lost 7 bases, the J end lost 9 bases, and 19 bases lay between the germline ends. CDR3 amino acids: CASTQEGTAGSPLHF. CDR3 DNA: TGTGCCAGCACCCAAGAGGGAACGGCAGGTTCACCCCTCCACTTT.

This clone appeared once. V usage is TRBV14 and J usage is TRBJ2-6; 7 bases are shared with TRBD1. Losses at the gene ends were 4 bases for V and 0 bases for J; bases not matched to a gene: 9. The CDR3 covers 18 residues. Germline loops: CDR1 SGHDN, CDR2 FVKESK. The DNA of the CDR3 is TGTGCCAGCAGCCCGGACAGGCCTATTCTCTCTGGGGCCAACGTCCTGACTTTC. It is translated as CASSPDRPILSGANVLTF.

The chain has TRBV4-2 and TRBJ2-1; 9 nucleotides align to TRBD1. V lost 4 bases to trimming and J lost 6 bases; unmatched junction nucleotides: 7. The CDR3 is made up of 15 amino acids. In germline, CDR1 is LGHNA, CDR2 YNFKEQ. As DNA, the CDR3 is TGTGCCAGCAGCCCGGGACAGGGAACCTTCAATGAGCAGTTCTTC. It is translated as CASSPGQGTFNEQFF.

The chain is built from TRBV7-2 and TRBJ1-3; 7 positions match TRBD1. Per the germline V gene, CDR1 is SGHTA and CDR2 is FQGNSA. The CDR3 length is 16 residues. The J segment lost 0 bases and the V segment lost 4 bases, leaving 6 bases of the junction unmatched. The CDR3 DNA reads TGTGCCAGCAGCTACGGACAGGCGGGCTCTGGAAACACCATATATTTT. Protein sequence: CASSYGQAGSGNTIYF.

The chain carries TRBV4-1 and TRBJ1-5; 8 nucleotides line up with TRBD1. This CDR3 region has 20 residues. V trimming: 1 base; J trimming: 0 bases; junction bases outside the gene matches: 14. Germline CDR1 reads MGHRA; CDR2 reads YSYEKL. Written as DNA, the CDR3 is TGCGCCAGCAGCCAAGGATCGCTCAGGGGGCCAAGGTATAGCAATCAGCCCCAGCATTTT. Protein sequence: CASSQGSLRGPRYSNQPQHF.

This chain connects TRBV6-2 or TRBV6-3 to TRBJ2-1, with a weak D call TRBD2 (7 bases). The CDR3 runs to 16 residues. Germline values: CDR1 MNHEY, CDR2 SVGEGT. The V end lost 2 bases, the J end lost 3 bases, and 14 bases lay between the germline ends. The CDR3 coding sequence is TGTGCCAGCAGTTACCTGGGCGGGGGCCTCTACAATGAGCAGTTCTTC. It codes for CASSYLGGGLYNEQFF.

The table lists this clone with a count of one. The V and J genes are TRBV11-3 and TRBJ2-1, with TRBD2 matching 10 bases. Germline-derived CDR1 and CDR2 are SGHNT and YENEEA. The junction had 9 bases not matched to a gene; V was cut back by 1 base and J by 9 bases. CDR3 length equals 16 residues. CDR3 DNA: TGTGCCAGCAGCTTAGTTCGGACTAGCGGACCAGCTGAGCAGTTCTTC. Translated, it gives CASSLVRTSGPAEQFF.

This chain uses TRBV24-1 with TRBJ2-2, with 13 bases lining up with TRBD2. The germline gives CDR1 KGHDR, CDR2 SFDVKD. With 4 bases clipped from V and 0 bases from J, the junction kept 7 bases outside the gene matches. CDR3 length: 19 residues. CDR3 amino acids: CATSDNPGLAGTNTGELFF. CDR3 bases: TGTGCCACCAGTGACAATCCGGGACTAGCGGGGACGAACACCGGGGAGCTGTTTTTT.

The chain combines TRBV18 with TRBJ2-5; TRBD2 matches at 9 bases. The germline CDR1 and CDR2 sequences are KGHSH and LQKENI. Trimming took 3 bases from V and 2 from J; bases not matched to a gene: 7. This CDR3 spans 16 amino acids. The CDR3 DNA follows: TGTGCCAGCTCACCGAAGGCTAGCGGGGTTCAAGAGACCCAGTACTTC. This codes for CASSPKASGVQETQYF.

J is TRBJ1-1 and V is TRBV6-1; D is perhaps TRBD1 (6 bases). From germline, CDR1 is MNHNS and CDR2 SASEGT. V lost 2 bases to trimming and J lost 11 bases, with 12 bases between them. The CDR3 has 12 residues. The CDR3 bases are TGTGCCAGCAGTGAACCGCAGGGGTTCGCTTTCTTT. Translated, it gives CASSEPQGFAFF.

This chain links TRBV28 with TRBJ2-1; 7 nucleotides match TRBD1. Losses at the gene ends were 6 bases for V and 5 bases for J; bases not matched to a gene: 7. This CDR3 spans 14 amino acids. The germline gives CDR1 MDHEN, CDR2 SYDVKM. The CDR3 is CASRQTRGNNEQFF. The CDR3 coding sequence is TGTGCCAGCAGGCAGACCAGGGGGAACAATGAGCAGTTCTTC.

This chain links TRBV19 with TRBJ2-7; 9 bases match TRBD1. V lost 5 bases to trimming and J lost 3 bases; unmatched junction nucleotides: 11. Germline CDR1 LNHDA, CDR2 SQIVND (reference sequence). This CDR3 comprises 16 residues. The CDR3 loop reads CASSPTGTGNLYEQYV. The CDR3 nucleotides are TGTGCCAGTAGTCCCACCGGGACAGGGAACCTCTACGAGCAGTACGTC.

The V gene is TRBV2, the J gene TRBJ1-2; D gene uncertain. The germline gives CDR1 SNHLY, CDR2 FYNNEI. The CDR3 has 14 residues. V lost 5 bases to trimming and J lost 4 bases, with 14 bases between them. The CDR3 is CASSSRRGSYGYTF. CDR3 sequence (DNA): TGTGCCAGCAGTAGCCGTCGGGGATCCTATGGCTACACCTTC.